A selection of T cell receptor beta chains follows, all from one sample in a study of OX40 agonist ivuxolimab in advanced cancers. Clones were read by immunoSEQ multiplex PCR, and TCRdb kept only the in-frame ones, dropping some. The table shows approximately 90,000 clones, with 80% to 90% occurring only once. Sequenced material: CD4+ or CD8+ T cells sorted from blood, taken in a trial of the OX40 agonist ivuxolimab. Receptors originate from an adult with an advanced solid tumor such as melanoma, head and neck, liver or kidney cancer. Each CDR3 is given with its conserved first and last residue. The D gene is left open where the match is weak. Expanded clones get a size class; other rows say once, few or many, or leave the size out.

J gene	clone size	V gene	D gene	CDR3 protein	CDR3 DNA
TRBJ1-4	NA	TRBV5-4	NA	CASSSLTRDGNEKLFF	TGTGCCAGCAGCTCACTGACACGGGACGGAAATGAAAAACTGTTTTTT
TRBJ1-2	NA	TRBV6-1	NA	CASSQTVSLGGYTF	TGTGCCAGCAGTCAAACGGTTTCCCTGGGGGGCTACACCTTC
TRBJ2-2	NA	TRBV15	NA	CATSRDYAGELFF	TGTGCCACCAGCAGAGATTATGCCGGGGAGCTGTTTTTT
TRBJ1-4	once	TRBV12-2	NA	CASRPFGPTNEKLFF	TGTGCAAGTCGCCCATTCGGTCCTACTAATGAAAAACTGTTTTTT
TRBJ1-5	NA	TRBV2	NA	CASRDSEYSNQPQHF	TGTGCCAGCAGGGACAGTGAGTATAGCAATCAGCCCCAGCATTTT
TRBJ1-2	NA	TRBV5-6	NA	CASSLGTDNYGYTF	TGTGCCAGCAGCTTAGGGACGGACAACTATGGCTACACCTTC
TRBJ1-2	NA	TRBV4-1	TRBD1	CASSQDDRVGYGYTF	TGCGCCAGCAGCCAAGATGACAGGGTGGGCTATGGCTACACCTTC
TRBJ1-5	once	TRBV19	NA	CASSILANQPQHF	TGTGCCAGTAGTATACTGGCGAATCAGCCCCAGCATTTT
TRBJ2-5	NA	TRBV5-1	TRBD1	CASSLAAGQGETQYF	TGCGCCAGCAGCTTGGCGGCGGGACAGGGGGAGACCCAGTACTTC
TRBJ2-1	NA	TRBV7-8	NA	CASSFEQGNYNEQFF	TGTGCCAGCAGCTTCGAACAGGGTAACTACAATGAGCAGTTCTTC
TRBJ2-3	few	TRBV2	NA	CASANFRTDTQYF	TGTGCCAGCGCCAACTTCCGCACAGATACGCAGTATTTT
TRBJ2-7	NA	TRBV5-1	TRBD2	CASSFSGTSGSSYF	TGCGCCAGCAGCTTTTCCGGGACTAGCGGGAGTTCGTACTTC
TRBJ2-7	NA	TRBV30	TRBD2	CAWRPGLEYEQYF	TGTGCCTGGAGGCCGGGACTAGAATACGAGCAGTACTTC
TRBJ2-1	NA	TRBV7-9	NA	CASSTTSLREQFF	TGTGCCAGCAGCACTACTAGCCTTCGGGAGCAGTTCTTC
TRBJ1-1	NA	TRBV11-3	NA	CASSPQSMNTEAFF	TGTGCCAGCAGCCCACAGAGCATGAACACTGAAGCTTTCTTT
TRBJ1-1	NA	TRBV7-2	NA	CASSSPSLLRLEAFF	TGTGCCAGCAGCTCCCCCTCCCTTTTGAGATTAGAAGCTTTCTTT
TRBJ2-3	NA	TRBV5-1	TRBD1	CASSPRQGADTQYF	TGCGCCAGCAGCCCACGACAGGGCGCAGATACGCAGTATTTT
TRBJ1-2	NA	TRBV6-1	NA	CASSEAGPGPGYTF	TGTGCCAGCAGTGAGGCGGGGCCTGGGCCTGGCTACACCTTC
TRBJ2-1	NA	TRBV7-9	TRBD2	CASLASGTSGSEQFF	TGTGCCAGCTTGGCTTCCGGGACTAGCGGGAGTGAGCAGTTCTTC
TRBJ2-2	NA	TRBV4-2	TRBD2	CASSQDWAGEGNTGELFF	TGTGCCAGCAGCCAAGATTGGGCGGGAGAAGGGAACACCGGGGAGCTGTTTTTT
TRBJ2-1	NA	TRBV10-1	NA	CASTNDANEQFF	TGCGCCAGCACTAATGATGCCAATGAGCAGTTCTTC
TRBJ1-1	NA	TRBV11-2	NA	CASAFGMGTEAFF	TGTGCCAGCGCGTTCGGGATGGGAACTGAAGCTTTCTTT
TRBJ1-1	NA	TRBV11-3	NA	CASSLDTIEAFF	TGTGCCAGCAGCTTGGACACCATAGAAGCTTTCTTT
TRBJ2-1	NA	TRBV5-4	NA	CASSRPQLAVNEQFF	TGTGCCAGCAGCCGCCCCCAACTAGCCGTCAATGAGCAGTTCTTC
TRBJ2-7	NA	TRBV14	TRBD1	CASSQDLASTGDEQYF	TGTGCCAGCAGCCAAGATCTCGCCAGCACAGGGGACGAGCAGTACTTC
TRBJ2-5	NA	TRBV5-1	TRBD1	CASTGTVETQYF	TGTGCCAGCACCGGGACAGTAGAGACCCAGTACTTC
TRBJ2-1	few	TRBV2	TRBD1	CASSMDRGFDEQFF	TGTGCCAGCAGTATGGACAGGGGGTTTGATGAGCAGTTCTTC
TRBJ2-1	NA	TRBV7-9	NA	CASSLRDTDNEQFF	TGTGCCAGCAGCTTACGGGACACAGACAATGAGCAGTTCTTC
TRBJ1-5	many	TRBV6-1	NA	CASSEVARGGQPQHF	TGTGCCAGCAGTGAAGTAGCCAGAGGAGGACAGCCCCAGCATTTT
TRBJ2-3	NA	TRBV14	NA	CASSRTGTPFLDTQYF	TGTGCCAGCAGCCGCACCGGGACTCCGTTTCTGGATACGCAGTATTTT
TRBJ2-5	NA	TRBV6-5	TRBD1	CASRTGVQETQYF	TGTGCCAGCAGGACAGGGGTCCAAGAGACCCAGTACTTC
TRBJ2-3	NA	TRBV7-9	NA	CASSLGSGSTDTQYF	TGTGCCAGCAGCTTAGGGAGCGGGAGCACAGATACGCAGTATTTT
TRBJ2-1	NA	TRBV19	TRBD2	CASTMTSGNVEQFF	TGTGCCAGTACCATGACTAGCGGGAATGTTGAGCAGTTCTTC
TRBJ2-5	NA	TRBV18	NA	CASSLIPQETQYF	TGTGCCAGCTCACTTATTCCCCAAGAGACCCAGTACTTC
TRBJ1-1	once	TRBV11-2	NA	CASSSQWGGTEAFF	TGTGCCAGCAGCTCGCAATGGGGGGGCACTGAAGCTTTCTTT
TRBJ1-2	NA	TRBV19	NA	CASSIATGSRYGYTF	TGTGCCAGTAGTATAGCTACAGGCTCTCGGTATGGCTACACCTTC
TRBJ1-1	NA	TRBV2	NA	CASRAQGLTEAFF	TGTGCCAGCAGGGCCCAGGGACTCACTGAAGCTTTCTTT
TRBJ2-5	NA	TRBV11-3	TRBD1	CASSSGQGRETQYF	TGTGCCAGCAGCTCGGGACAGGGTCGAGAGACCCAGTACTTC
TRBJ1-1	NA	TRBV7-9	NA	CASSSSSAGGAFF	TGTGCCAGCAGCTCATCCTCGGCCGGGGGAGCTTTCTTT
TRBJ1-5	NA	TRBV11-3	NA	CASSLEAGAEDQPQHF	TGTGCCAGCAGCCTAGAGGCAGGGGCGGAGGATCAGCCCCAGCATTTT
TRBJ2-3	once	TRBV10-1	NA	CASSEQGAKTQDTQYF	TGCGCCAGCAGTGAGCAGGGAGCTAAAACCCAAGATACGCAGTATTTT
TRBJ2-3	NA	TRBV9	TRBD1	CASGAQGAGYTDTQYF	TGTGCCAGCGGGGCACAGGGGGCCGGTTACACAGATACGCAGTATTTT
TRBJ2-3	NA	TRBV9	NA	CASSPRTAYTDTQYF	TGTGCCAGCAGCCCACGGACGGCATACACAGATACGCAGTATTTT